What follows are 17 T cell receptor beta chains derived from one specimen sequenced in a study of early T cells in non-severe SARS-CoV-2 infection. TCRdb re-analysed the 5' RACE reads in MiXCR, keeping a single row per CDR3 protein. The table includes approximately 64,000 distinct CDR3 sequences, around 20% detected once. The starting material was whole blood, obtained at baseline. Source of these receptors: an adult who was a healthcare worker with PCR-confirmed SARS-CoV-2 infection or an uninfected control (not recorded which).

This clonotype has more than one count but fewer than ten. The J gene is TRBJ2-3, the V gene TRBV6-1; 9 bases map to TRBD2. Germline values: CDR1 MNHNS, CDR2 SASEGT. V trimming: 6 bases; J trimming: 4 bases; junction bases outside the gene matches: 5. The CDR3 runs to 14 residues. CDR3: CASRQAGGADTQYF. The CDR3 bases are TGTGCCAGCAGGCAAGCGGGGGGAGCAGATACGCAGTATTTT.

This clonotype was recorded a few times. This chain joins TRBV25-1 and TRBJ2-1; D possibly corresponds to TRBD1 (5 bases). There are 15 residues in the CDR3. Germline V lookup: CDR1 MGHDK, CDR2 SYGVNS. Trimming cost V 1 base and J 8 bases, with 15 bases left between them. In DNA, the CDR3 is TGTGCCAGCAGTGAATTTACTTCAGGGCGAGATGAGCAGTTCTTC. Its translation: CASSEFTSGRDEQFF.

The V and J genes are TRBV5-8 and TRBJ2-7, with 9 bases identical to TRBD2. CDR1 is SGHTS and CDR2 is YDEGEE in the germline V gene. The CDR3 runs to 14 residues. V lost 4 bases to trimming and J lost 2 bases; unmatched junction nucleotides: 4. This CDR3 is CASSVAGVTYEQYF. CDR3 bases: TGTGCCAGCAGCGTAGCGGGGGTAACCTACGAGCAGTACTTC.

Many counts were recorded for this clonotype. The CDR3 DNA follows: TGTGCCAGCAGTGAAAGGGCAAGACCGGCCTATGGCTACACCTTC. This translates into CASSERARPAYGYTF. The V call is TRBV2, the J call TRBJ1-2; the D is unclear. Germline lookup yields CDR1 SNHLY and CDR2 FYNNEI. This CDR3 is 15 amino acids long. With 2 bases removed from V and 4 bases from J, the gap between germline ends came to 14 bases.

There are a few counts of this clonotype. The chain employs TRBV7-9 and TRBJ2-3; D is ambiguous. This CDR3 is 14 amino acids long. Trimming took off 0 bases at V and 4 bases at J, with 8 bases between the two ends. Germline CDR1 SEHNR, CDR2 FQNEAQ (reference sequence). Here the CDR3 reads CASSLAGKPDTQYF. CDR3 DNA: TGTGCCAGCAGCTTAGCAGGGAAACCAGATACGCAGTATTTT. Based on the CDR3 plus reference TRBV7-9 and TRBJ2-3, the full variable domain is DTGVSQNPRHKITKRGQNVTFRCDPISEHNRLYWYRQTLGQGPEFLTYFQNEAQLEKSRLLSDRFSAERPKGSFSTLEIQRTEQGDSAMYLCASSLAGKPDTQYFGPGTRLTVL.

There are a few counts of this clonotype. V gene TRBV2 combines with J gene TRBJ1-6; possibly TRBD1 for D (6 bases). Germline CDR1 is SNHLY and CDR2 is FYNNEI. Trimming left V 8 bases short and J 0 bases short, with 14 bases between. CDR3 size: 16 residues. The CDR3 region is CASGAQGSSYNSPLHF. The CDR3 DNA is TGTGCCAGCGGGGCCCAGGGGAGCTCCTATAATTCACCCCTCCACTTT. Supplemented by reference TRBV2 and TRBJ1-6, the full variable domain reads EPEVTQTPSHQVTQMGQEVILRCVPISNHLYFYWYRQILGQKVEFLVSFYNNEISEKSEIFDDQFSVERPDGSNFTLKIRSTKLEDSAMYFCASGAQGSSYNSPLHFGNGTRLTVT.

This chain joins TRBV6-5 and TRBJ2-2, with 8 bases aligning to TRBD1. Germline V CDR1 and CDR2: MNHEY, SVGAGI. CDR3 length equals 15 residues. V lost 5 bases, J lost 5 bases, and 7 bases stayed unmatched. This chain's CDR3 is CASSHRQGRTGELFF. The CDR3 DNA is TGTGCCAGCAGTCACCGACAGGGGCGAACCGGGGAGCTGTTTTTT.

The sample holds a few counts of this clonotype. This chain uses TRBV7-9 with TRBJ2-3; D is perhaps TRBD1 (5 bases). Per germline, CDR1 SEHNR and CDR2 FQNEAQ (reference sequence). The V and J ends lost 1 base and 2 bases respectively, with 13 bases between them. This CDR3 contains 16 residues. The CDR3 DNA reads as TGTGCCAGCAGCTTAGTTTGGCGACAGAACACAGATACGCAGTATTTT. This codes for CASSLVWRQNTDTQYF.

This clonotype was recorded a few times. The chain has TRBV15 and TRBJ2-5, with D possibly matching TRBD2 (6 bases). There are 14 residues in the CDR3. CDR1 and CDR2 from the germline V gene are LNHNV and YYDKDF (reference sequence). Trimming pared 2 bases from V and 1 base from J, leaving 8 bases between. The CDR3 sequence: CATSRRDSQETQYF. The CDR3 DNA reads TGTGCCACCAGCAGACGGGACTCCCAAGAGACCCAGTACTTC.

This clonotype was observed a few times. This chain connects TRBV7-9 to TRBJ2-1, with D perhaps TRBD1 (6 bases). The V gene lost 5 bases and the J gene lost 6 bases, with 17 bases spanning the gap. Germline V gene data show CDR1 as SEHNR and CDR2 as FQNEAQ (reference sequence). This CDR3 is 15 amino acids long. The CDR3 sequence: CASSPGAFHANEQFF. CDR3 nucleotides: TGTGCCAGCAGCCCAGGGGCGTTCCACGCCAATGAGCAGTTCTTC.

Many counts were recorded for this clonotype. The chain has TRBV20-1 and TRBJ1-2; TRBD1 matches at 8 bases. The ends lost 2 bases at V and 1 base at J; junction bases unmatched: 12. The CDR3 sequence is 17 residues long. The germline CDR1 and CDR2 sequences are DFQATT and SNEGSKA (reference sequence). CDR3 residues: CSARSPTGDSFNYGYTF. The CDR3 coding sequence is TGCAGTGCTAGAAGCCCGACAGGGGACTCCTTTAACTATGGCTACACCTTC.

This clonotype was observed many times. The chain is built from TRBV12-3 or TRBV12-4 and TRBJ2-5, with D possibly matching TRBD1 (6 bases). The V end was cut by 3 bases, the J end by 6 bases, with 14 bases between. CDR3 length: 14 residues. CDR3 amino acids: CASSFLQGKKTQYF. Written as DNA, the CDR3 is TGTGCCAGCAGTTTTCTGCAGGGGAAGAAGACCCAGTACTTC.

This rearrangement joins TRBV12-5 to TRBJ2-1, with a weak D call TRBD1 (5 bases). Germline lookup yields CDR1 LGHNT and CDR2 FRNRAP. Trimming stripped 8 bases from V and 0 bases from J, with 14 bases between. The CDR3 sequence is 15 residues long. The CDR3 region has the DNA TGTGCTAGTAGCCTGGGGCCTTCCTCCTACAATGAGCAGTTCTTC. As protein: CASSLGPSSYNEQFF. The whole variable domain, filled in from reference TRBV12-5 and TRBJ2-1, reads DARVTQTPRHKVTEMGQEVTMRCQPILGHNTVFWYRQTMMQGLELLAYFRNRAPLDDSGMPKDRFSAEMPDATLATLKIQPSEPRDSAVYFCASSLGPSSYNEQFFGPGTRLTVL.

The genes are TRBV5-1 and TRBJ1-1; TRBD1 aligns across 9 bases. The CDR3 has 14 residues. Looked up from germline, CDR1 is SGHRS and CDR2 is YFSETQ. V shed 4 bases, J shed 4 bases, and the junction held 5 bases outside the gene matches. CDR3 sequence reads: CASSLTGGITEAFF. The CDR3 region has the DNA TGCGCCAGCAGCCTGACAGGGGGAATCACTGAAGCTTTCTTT.

The chain couples TRBV10-3 to TRBJ1-2; 7 nucleotides match TRBD1. The CDR3 covers 13 residues. With 4 bases clipped from V and 5 bases from J, the junction kept 4 bases outside the gene matches. Per the germline V gene, CDR1 is ENHRY and CDR2 is SYGVKD. The CDR3: CAISGDRLYGYTF. Written as DNA, the CDR3 is TGTGCCATCAGTGGGGACAGATTATATGGCTACACCTTC.

This clonotype was seen more than once but under ten times. The chain carries TRBV7-9 and TRBJ2-5, with a weak D call TRBD2 (6 bases). The CDR3 is 14 residues long. Trimming took off 2 bases at V and 2 bases at J, with 9 bases between the two ends. CDR1 is SEHNR, CDR2 FQNEAQ, per germline (reference sequence). Here the CDR3 DNA reads TGTGCCAGCAGCTTAAACGCGGGGCAAGAGACCCAGTACTTC. Translation gives CASSLNAGQETQYF.

The chain is built from TRBV5-4 and TRBJ1-4; tentative D call: TRBD1 (6 bases). With 9 bases removed from V and 1 base from J, the gap between germline ends came to 16 bases. Germline-derived CDR1 and CDR2 are SGHNT and YYREEE (reference sequence). The CDR3 is 15 residues long. CDR3 sequence reads: CATHRGGQTNEKLFF. The CDR3 bases are TGTGCCACCCACCGGGGGGGACAAACTAATGAAAAACTGTTTTTT.